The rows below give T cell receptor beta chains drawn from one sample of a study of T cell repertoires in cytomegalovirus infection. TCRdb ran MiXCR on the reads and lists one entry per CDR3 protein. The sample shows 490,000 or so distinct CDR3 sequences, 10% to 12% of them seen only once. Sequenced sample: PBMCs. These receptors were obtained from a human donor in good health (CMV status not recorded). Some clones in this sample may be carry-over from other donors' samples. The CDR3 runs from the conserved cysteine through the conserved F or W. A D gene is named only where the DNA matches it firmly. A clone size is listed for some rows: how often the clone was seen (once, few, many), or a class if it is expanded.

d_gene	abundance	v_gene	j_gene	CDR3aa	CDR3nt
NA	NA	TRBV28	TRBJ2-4	CASSPRQTGTKNIQYF	TGTGCCAGCAGTCCTAGACAAACGGGAACCAAAAACATTCAGTACTTC
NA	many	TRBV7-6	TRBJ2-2	CASSPQNRLSGELFF	TGTGCCAGCAGCCCCCAGAATAGGTTATCCGGGGAGCTGTTTTTT
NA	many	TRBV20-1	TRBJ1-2	CSARKAQRVKGYTF	TGCAGTGCTAGAAAAGCACAGAGGGTGAAAGGCTACACCTTC
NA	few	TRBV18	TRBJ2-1	CASSPTVINEQFF	TGTGCCAGCTCACCGACAGTTATCAATGAGCAGTTCTTC
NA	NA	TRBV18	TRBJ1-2	CASSPNIDGYTF	TGTGCCAGCTCACCAAATATTGATGGCTACACCTTC
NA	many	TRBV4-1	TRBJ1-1	CASSQVSTEAFF	TGCGCCAGCAGCCAAGTAAGCACTGAAGCTTTCTTT
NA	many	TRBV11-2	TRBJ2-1	CASSDPYNEQFF	TGTGCCAGCAGCGACCCCTACAATGAGCAGTTCTTC
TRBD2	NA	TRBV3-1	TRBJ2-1	CASSQGTSGLSYNEQFF	TGTGCCAGCAGCCAGGGGACTAGCGGGTTGTCCTACAATGAGCAGTTCTTC
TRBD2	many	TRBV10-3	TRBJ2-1	CAISKTSGRAREQFF	TGTGCCATCAGCAAGACTAGCGGGAGGGCCCGGGAGCAGTTCTTC
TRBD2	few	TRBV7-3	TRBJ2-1	CASSPPTSGGAHEQFF	TGTGCCAGCAGCCCACCGACTAGCGGGGGGGCCCATGAGCAGTTCTTC
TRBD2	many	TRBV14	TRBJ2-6	CASSQEAGGLWASGANVLTF	TGTGCCAGCAGCCAAGAAGCGGGGGGTCTCTGGGCCTCCGGGGCCAACGTCCTGACTTTC
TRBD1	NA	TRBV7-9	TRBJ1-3	CASSSQSRDRVGRNTIYF	TGTGCCAGCAGCTCACAATCGCGGGACAGGGTAGGCCGGAACACCATATATTTT
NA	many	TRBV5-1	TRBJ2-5	CASSSGVGIATQETQYF	TGCGCCAGCAGCTCCGGGGTCGGAATAGCGACGCAAGAGACCCAGTACTTC
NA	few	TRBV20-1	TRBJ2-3	CSAREKSSTDTQYF	TGCAGTGCTAGAGAGAAGTCTAGCACAGATACGCAGTATTTT
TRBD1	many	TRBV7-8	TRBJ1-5	CASSPGGAQPQHF	TGTGCCAGCAGCCCAGGGGGAGCTCAGCCCCAGCATTTT
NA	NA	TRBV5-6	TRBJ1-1	CASSLEQIHMNTEAFF	TGTGCCAGCAGCTTGGAACAGATTCACATGAACACTGAAGCTTTCTTT
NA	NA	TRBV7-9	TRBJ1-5	CASSLDGAPQHF	TGTGCCAGCAGCTTAGATGGCGCGCCCCAGCATTTT
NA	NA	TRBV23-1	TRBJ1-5	CASSQSIMVIHSNQPQHF	TGCGCCAGCAGTCAATCGATTATGGTAATCCATAGCAATCAGCCCCAGCATTTT
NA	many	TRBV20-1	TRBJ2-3	CSARDQAATQYF	TGCAGTGCTAGAGATCAGGCTGCTACGCAGTATTTT
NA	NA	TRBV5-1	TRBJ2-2	CASSVAEVGQTGELFF	TGCGCCAGCAGCGTCGCTGAAGTAGGCCAAACCGGGGAGCTGTTTTTT
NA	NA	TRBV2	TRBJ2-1	CASRNRGSSYNEQFF	TGTGCCAGCAGAAATCGGGGAAGCTCCTACAATGAGCAGTTCTTC
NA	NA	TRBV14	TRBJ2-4	CASSQDETKANIQYF	TGTGCCAGCAGCCAGGACGAGACCAAGGCAAACATTCAGTACTTC
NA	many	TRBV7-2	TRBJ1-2	CASSLEHLEGGYTF	TGTGCCAGCAGCTTAGAACACCTCGAGGGGGGCTACACCTTC
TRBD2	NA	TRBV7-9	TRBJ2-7	CASSPPILASEQYF	TGTGCCAGCAGCCCCCCGATACTAGCGAGCGAGCAGTACTTC
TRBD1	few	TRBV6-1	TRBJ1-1	CASSLRGQKKAFF	TGTGCCAGCAGCCTCCGGGGACAGAAAAAAGCTTTCTTT
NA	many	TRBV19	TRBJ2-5	CASSKWGQETQYF	TGTGCCAGTAGTAAATGGGGTCAAGAGACCCAGTACTTC
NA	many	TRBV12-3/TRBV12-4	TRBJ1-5	CASSLGEGNQPQHF	TGTGCCAGCAGTTTGGGGGAGGGCAATCAGCCCCAGCATTTT
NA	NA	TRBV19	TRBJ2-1	CASRAEAYNEQFF	TGTGCCAGTAGGGCTGAAGCCTACAATGAGCAGTTCTTC
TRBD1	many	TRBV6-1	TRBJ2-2	CASLRDRGRPGELFF	TGTGCCAGCCTACGGGACAGGGGACGGCCCGGGGAGCTGTTTTTT
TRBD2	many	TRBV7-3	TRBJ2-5	CASSLASGGAETQYF	TGTGCCAGCAGCTTGGCTAGCGGGGGGGCAGAGACCCAGTACTTC
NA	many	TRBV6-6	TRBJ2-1	CASSYRTEAYQPNYNEQFF	TGTGCCAGCAGTTACCGGACAGAGGCCTACCAGCCCAACTACAATGAGCAGTTCTTC
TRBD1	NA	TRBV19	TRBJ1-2	CASRPGQGPYGYTF	TGTGCCAGTAGGCCGGGACAGGGGCCCTATGGCTACACCTTC
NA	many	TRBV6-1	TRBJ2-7	CASSSGPTYEQYF	TGTGCCAGCAGTTCGGGCCCTACCTACGAGCAGTACTTC
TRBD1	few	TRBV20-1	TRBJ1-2	CSARDPQGAGGYTF	TGCAGTGCTAGAGATCCACAGGGGGCAGGAGGCTACACCTTC
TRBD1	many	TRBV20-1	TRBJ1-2	CSARGDIGWDRGRKLYGYTF	TGCAGTGCTAGAGGGGACATTGGTTGGGACAGGGGGCGCAAATTGTATGGCTACACCTTC
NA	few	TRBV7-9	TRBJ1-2	CASSKYGYTF	TGTGCCAGCAGCAAGTATGGCTACACCTTC
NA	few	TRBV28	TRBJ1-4	CASSFPGGKLFF	TGTGCCAGCAGTTTCCCCGGGGGAAAACTGTTTTTT